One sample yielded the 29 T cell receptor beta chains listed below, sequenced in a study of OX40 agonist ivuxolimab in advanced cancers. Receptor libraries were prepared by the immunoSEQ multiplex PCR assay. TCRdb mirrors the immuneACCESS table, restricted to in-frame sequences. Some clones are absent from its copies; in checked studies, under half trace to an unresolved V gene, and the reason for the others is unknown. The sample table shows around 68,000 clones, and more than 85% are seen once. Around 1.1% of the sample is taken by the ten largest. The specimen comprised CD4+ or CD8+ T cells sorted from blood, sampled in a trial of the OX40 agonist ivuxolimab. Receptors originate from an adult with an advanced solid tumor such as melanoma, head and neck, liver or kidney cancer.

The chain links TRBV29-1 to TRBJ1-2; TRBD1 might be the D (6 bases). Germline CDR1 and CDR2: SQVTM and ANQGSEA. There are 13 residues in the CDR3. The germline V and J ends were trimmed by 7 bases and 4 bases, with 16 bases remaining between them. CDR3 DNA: TGCAGCGCCCGGGACAACGGACGCTATGGCTACACCTTC. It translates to CSARDNGRYGYTF.

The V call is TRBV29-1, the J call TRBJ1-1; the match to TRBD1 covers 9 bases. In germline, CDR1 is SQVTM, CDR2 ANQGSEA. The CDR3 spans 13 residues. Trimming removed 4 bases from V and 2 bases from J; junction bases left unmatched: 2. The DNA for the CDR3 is TGCAGCGTTGCTACAGGGGGCAACACTGAAGCTTTCTTT. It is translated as CSVATGGNTEAFF.

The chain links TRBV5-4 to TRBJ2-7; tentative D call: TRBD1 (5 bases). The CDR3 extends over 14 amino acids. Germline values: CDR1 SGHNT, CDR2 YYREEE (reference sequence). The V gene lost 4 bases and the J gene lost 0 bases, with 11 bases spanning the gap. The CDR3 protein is CASSRGGNSYEQYF. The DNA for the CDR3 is TGTGCCAGCAGCAGGGGTGGTAACTCCTACGAGCAGTACTTC.

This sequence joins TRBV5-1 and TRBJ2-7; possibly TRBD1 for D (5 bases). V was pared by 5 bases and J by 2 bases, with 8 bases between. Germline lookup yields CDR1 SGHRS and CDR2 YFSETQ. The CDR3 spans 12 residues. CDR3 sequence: CASSQGTYEQYF. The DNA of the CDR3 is TGCGCCAGCAGTCAGGGAACCTACGAGCAGTACTTC.

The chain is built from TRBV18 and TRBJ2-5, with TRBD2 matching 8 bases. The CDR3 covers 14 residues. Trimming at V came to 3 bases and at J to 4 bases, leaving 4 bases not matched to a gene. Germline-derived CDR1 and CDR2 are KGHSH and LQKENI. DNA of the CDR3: TGTGCCAGCTCACCGGGACTAGTGGGAGAGACCCAGTACTTC. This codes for CASSPGLVGETQYF.

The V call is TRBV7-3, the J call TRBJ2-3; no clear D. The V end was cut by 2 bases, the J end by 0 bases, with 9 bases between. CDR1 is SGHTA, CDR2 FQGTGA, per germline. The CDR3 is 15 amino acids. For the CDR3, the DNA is TGTGCCAGCAGCTTATTACCAGGAAGCACAGATACGCAGTATTTT. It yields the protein CASSLLPGSTDTQYF.

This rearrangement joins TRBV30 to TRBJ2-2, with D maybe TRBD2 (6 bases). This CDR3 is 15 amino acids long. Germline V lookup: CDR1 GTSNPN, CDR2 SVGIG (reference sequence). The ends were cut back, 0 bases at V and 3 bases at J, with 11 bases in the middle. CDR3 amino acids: CAWSVLAGYTGELFF. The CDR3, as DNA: TGTGCCTGGAGTGTACTGGCGGGGTACACCGGGGAGCTGTTTTTT.

The CDR3 DNA reads as TGCGCCAGCAGCCTAGACAGCCTATATAGCAATCAGCCCCAGCATTTT. Protein sequence: CASSLDSLYSNQPQHF. The chain employs TRBV4-1 and TRBJ1-5; D perhaps matches TRBD1 (5 bases). The V end lost 4 bases, the J end lost 0 bases, and 13 bases lay between the germline ends. The CDR3 totals 16 residues. Germline loops: CDR1 MGHRA, CDR2 YSYEKL.

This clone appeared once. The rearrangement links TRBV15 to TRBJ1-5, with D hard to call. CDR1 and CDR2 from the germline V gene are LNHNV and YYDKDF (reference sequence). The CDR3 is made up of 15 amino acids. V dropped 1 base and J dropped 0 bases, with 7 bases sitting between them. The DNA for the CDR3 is TGTGCCACCAGCAGAGGACGCTATAGCAATCAGCCCCAGCATTTT. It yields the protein CATSRGRYSNQPQHF. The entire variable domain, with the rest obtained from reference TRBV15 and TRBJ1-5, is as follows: DAMVIQNPRYQVTQFGKPVTLSCSQTLNHNVMYWYQQKSSQAPKLLFHYYDKDFNNEADTPDNFQSRRPNTSFCFLDIRSPGLGDTAMYLCATSRGRYSNQPQHFGDGTRLSIL.

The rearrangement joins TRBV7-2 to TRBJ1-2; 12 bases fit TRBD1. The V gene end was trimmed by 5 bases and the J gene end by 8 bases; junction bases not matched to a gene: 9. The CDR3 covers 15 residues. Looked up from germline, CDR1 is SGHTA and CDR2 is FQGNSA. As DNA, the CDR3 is TGTGCCAGCAGCCGCGCTGGGACAGGGGGCCTCGGCTACACCTTC. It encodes CASSRAGTGGLGYTF.

DNA for the CDR3: TGTGCCACCCTAACCGACAGTGCTGATCAGCCCCAGCATTTT. The encoded protein is CATLTDSADQPQHF. V usage is TRBV10-3 and J usage is TRBJ1-5; a weak D match, TRBD1 (5 bases). The germline CDR1 and CDR2 sequences are ENHRY and SYGVKD. Trimming cost V 10 bases and J 5 bases, with 18 bases left between them. CDR3 size: 14 residues.

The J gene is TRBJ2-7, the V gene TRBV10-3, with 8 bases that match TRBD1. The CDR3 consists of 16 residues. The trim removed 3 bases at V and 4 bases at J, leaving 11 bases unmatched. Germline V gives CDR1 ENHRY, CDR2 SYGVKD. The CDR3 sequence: CAISDPQGAKTYEQYF. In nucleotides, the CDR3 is TGTGCCATCAGTGACCCCCAGGGGGCTAAGACATACGAGCAGTACTTC.

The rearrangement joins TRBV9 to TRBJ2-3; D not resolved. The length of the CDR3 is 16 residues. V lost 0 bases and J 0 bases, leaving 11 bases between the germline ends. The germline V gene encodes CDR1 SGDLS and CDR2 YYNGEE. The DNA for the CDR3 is TGTGCCAGCAGCGTAGGGGTTAGGGCTAGCACAGATACGCAGTATTTT. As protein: CASSVGVRASTDTQYF. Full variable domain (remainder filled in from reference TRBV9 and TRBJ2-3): DSGVTQTPKHLITATGQRVTLRCSPRSGDLSVYWYQQSLDQGLQFLIQYYNGEERAKGNILERFSAQQFPDLHSELNLSSLELGDSALYFCASSVGVRASTDTQYFGPGTRLTVL.

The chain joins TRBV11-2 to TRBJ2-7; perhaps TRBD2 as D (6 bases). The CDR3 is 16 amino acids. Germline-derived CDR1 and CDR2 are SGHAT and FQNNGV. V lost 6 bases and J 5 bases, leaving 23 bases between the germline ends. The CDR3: CASRGGWSRGTHEQYF. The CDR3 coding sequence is TGTGCCAGCAGGGGGGGATGGTCGCGAGGCACCCACGAGCAGTACTTC.

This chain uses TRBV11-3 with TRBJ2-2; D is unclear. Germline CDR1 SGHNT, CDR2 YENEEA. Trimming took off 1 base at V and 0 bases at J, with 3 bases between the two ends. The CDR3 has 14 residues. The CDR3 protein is CASSLGPNTGELFF. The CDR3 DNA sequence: TGTGCCAGCAGCTTAGGTCCGAACACCGGGGAGCTGTTTTTT.

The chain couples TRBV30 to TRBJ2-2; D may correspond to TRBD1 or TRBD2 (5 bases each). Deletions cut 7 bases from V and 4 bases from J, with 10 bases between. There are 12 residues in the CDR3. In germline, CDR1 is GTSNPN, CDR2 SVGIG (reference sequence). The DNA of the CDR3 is TGTGCCTCCCCGGGACGCACCGGGGAGCTGTTTTTT. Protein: CASPGRTGELFF.

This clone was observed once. The CDR3 spells CASSFGNTEAFF. CDR3 DNA sequence: TGCGCCAGCAGCTTTGGGAACACTGAAGCTTTCTTT. The chain carries TRBV5-1 and TRBJ1-1, with D uncertain. Trimming took off 2 bases at V and 1 base at J, with 3 bases between the two ends. From germline, CDR1 is SGHRS and CDR2 YFSETQ. This CDR3 comprises 12 residues.

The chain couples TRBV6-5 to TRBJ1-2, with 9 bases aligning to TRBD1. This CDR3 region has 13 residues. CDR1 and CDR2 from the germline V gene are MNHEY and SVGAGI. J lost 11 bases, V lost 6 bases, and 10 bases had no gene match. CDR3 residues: CASRGTGFPRYTF. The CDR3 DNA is TGTGCCAGCAGGGGGACAGGGTTTCCGCGGTACACCTTC.

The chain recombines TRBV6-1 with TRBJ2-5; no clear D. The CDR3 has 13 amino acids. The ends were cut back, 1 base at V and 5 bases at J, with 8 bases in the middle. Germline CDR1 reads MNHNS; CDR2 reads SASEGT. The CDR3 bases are TGTGCCAGCAGTGAAGTCTTTGGTGAGACCCAGTACTTC. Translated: CASSEVFGETQYF.

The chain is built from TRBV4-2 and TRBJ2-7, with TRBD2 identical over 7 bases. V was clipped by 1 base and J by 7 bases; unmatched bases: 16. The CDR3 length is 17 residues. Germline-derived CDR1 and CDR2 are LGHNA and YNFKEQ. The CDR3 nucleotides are TGTGCCAGCAGCCAAGGGGTAAGCGGGAACCTCTTGGGAGAGCAGTACTTC. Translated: CASSQGVSGNLLGEQYF.

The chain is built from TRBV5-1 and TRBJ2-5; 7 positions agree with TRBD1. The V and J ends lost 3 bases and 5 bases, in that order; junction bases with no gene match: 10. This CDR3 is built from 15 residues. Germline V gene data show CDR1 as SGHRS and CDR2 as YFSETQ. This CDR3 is CASSSTGNLLETQYF. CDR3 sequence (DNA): TGCGCCAGCAGCTCGACAGGGAACCTCCTGGAGACCCAGTACTTC. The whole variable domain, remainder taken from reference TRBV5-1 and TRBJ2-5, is KAGVTQTPRYLIKTRGQQVTLSCSPISGHRSVSWYQQTPGQGLQFLFEYFSETQRNKGNFPGRFSGRQFSNSRSEMNVSTLELGDSALYLCASSSTGNLLETQYFGPGTRLLVL.

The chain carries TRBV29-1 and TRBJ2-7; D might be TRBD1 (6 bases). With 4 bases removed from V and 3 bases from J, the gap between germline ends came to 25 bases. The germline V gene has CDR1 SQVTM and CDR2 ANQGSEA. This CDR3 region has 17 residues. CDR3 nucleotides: TGCAGCGTTGTCGGTAGAAGCCCTGACAGGTCCCGCTACGAGCAGTACTTC. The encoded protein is CSVVGRSPDRSRYEQYF.

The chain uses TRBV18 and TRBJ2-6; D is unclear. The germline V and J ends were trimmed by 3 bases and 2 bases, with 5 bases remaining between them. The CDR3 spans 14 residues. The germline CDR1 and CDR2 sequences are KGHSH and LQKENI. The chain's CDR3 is CASSPETGANVLTF. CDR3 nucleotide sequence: TGTGCCAGCTCACCCGAAACTGGGGCCAACGTCCTGACTTTC.

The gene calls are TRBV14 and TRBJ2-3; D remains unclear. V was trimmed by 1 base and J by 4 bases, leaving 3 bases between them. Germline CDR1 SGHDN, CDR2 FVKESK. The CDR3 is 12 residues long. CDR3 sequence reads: CASSQAADTQYF. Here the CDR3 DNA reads TGTGCCAGCAGCCAAGCAGCAGATACGCAGTATTTT. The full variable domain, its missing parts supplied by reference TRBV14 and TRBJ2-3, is EAGVTQFPSHSVIEKGQTVTLRCDPISGHDNLYWYRRVMGKEIKFLLHFVKESKQDESGMPNNRFLAERTGGTYSTLKVQPAELEDSGVYFCASSQAADTQYFGPGTRLTVL.

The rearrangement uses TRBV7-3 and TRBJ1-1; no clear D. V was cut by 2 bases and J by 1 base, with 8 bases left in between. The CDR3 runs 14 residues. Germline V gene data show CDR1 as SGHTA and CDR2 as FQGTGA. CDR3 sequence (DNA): TGTGCCAGCAGCTTAGGAGGGAGGAACACTGAAGCTTTCTTT. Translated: CASSLGGRNTEAFF.

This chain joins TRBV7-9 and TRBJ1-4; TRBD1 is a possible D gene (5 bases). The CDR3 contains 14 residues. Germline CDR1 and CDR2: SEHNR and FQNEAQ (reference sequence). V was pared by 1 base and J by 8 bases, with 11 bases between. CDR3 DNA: TGTGCCAGCAGCTTAGGAAGGGACCGAGAAAAACTGTTTTTT. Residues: CASSLGRDREKLFF.

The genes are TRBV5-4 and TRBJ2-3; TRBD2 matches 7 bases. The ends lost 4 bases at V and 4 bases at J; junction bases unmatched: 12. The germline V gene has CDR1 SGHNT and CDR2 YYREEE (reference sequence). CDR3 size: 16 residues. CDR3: CASSRGVAGTADTQYF. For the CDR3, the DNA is TGTGCCAGCAGCCGGGGGGTGGCGGGAACCGCAGATACGCAGTATTTT.

The CDR3 nucleotides are TGCGCCAGCAGCTTGGATGTGCGGGGGACTGGGGCCAACGTCCTGACTTTC. Its protein product is CASSLDVRGTGANVLTF. V is TRBV5-1 and J is TRBJ2-6, with TRBD2 matching over 7 bases. The V gene end was trimmed by 0 bases and the J gene end by 2 bases; junction bases not matched to a gene: 5. Germline CDR1 is SGHRS and CDR2 is YFSETQ. CDR3 length equals 17 residues.

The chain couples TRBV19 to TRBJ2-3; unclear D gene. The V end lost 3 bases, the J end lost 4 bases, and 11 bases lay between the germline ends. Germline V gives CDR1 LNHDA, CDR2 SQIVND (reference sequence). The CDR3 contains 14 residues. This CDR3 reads CASSMGWSADTQYF. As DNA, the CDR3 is TGTGCCAGTAGTATGGGGTGGTCAGCAGATACGCAGTATTTT.